This T cell receptor (beta chain) originates from a study of graft-versus-host responses after intestinal transplantation. Study at large: Recipients uniformly received anti-thymocyte globulin induction, followed by tacrolimus and steroids for 2 to 4 years.

Germline-derived CDR1 and CDR2 are SGHTA and FQGTGA. The CDR3 sequence is 17 residues long. Trimming pared 5 bases from V and 0 bases from J, leaving 18 bases between. As concerns this clone: Its target is unknown.

Profiling relied on immunoSEQ multiplex PCR, and the TCRdb table lists in-frame clones only, not all of them. This table holds under 55,000 clones, roughly nine tenths found once. Study-wide results and limits: Within the allografts of patients who had graft-donor T cell macrochimerism, graft-versus-host to host-versus-graft clonal ratios were high. HvG clone declines early post-transplant were associated with peak circulating GvH levels. In recipient marrow, GvH clones were found, and some appeared first in ileum or blood.

Material: PBMCs, obtained 524 days after transplant. The sequence came from a human patient who received an intestinal transplant, so some T cells may come from the graft donor. The chain joins TRBV7-3 to TRBJ2-3; tentative D call: TRBD1 (5 bases). The CDR3 region is CASSPQGGISSTDTQYF. The CDR3 nucleotides are TGTGCCAGCAGCCCCCAGGGCGGAATCTCTAGCACAGATACGCAGTATTTT.